A selection of T cell receptor beta chains follows, all from one sample in a study of cytomegalovirus exposure and HLA in healthy donors. Profiled with immunoSEQ multiplex PCR; TCRdb holds only in-frame clones, not every one. The table has around 110,000 clones, about 74% seen once. The sample taken for sequencing was PBMCs. The receptors were sampled from a woman in her thirties or forties in good health and CMV-seropositive. The CDR3 runs from the conserved cysteine through the conserved F or W. D genes are given only for firm matches. Rows may omit the clone size; those that give it use once, few, many or a size class.

>.|TRBJ1-2|TRBD1|TRBV18
CASSPGQIYGYTF
TGTGCCAGCTCACCGGGACAGATCTATGGCTACACCTTC
>.|TRBJ1-1|TRBD1|TRBV6-6
CASSSTTGRSTEAFF
TGTGCCAGCAGTTCGACGACAGGGCGGAGCACTGAAGCTTTCTTT
>.|TRBJ1-1|.|TRBV6-5
CASRAGGTEAFF
TGTGCCAGCCGGGCGGGCGGCACTGAAGCTTTCTTT
>.|TRBJ2-3|.|TRBV18
CASSPNPGDTDTQYF
TGTGCCAGCTCACCAAATCCGGGGGACACAGATACGCAGTATTTT
>few|TRBJ2-3|.|TRBV19
CASSIQGRGPGTDTQYF
TGTGCCAGTAGTATACAGGGCAGGGGACCAGGCACAGATACGCAGTATTTT
>.|TRBJ2-7|TRBD2|TRBV6-5
CASSYSSGGAYEQYF
TGTGCCAGCAGTTACTCTAGCGGGGGGGCCTACGAGCAGTACTTC
>once|TRBJ1-1|TRBD1|TRBV7-9
CASSPRTGNTEAFF
TGTGCCAGCAGCCCCCGGACAGGGAACACTGAAGCTTTCTTT
>.|TRBJ2-2|TRBD1|TRBV19
CASSMGTGSTGELFF
TGTGCCAGTAGTATGGGGACAGGCTCAACCGGGGAGCTGTTTTTT
>.|TRBJ1-1|TRBD1|TRBV7-6
CASSLRLGGGTEAFF
TGTGCCAGCAGCTTAAGATTAGGGGGCGGAACTGAAGCTTTCTTT
>.|TRBJ2-5|TRBD1|TRBV5-4
CASSLSGTGVHGTQYF
TGTGCCAGCAGCTTATCTGGGACAGGGGTTCATGGGACCCAGTACTTC
>.|TRBJ2-1|.|TRBV25-1
CASRNSVGGHEQFF
TGTGCCAGCAGAAACTCGGTCGGGGGGCATGAGCAGTTCTTC
>.|TRBJ1-5|.|TRBV18
CASSPRRYPPPVDATGQPQHF
TGTGCCAGCTCACCACGCCGCTACCCACCCCCGGTTGACGCGACTGGCCAGCCCCAGCATTTT
>.|TRBJ1-3|TRBD1|TRBV5-1
CASSSGTGNSGSGNTIYF
TGCGCCAGCAGCTCGGGGACAGGGAACAGCGGGTCTGGAAACACCATATATTTT
>.|TRBJ1-1|.|TRBV29-1
CSVDTGNTEAFF
TGCAGCGTTGATACAGGGAACACTGAAGCTTTCTTT
>.|TRBJ1-2|.|TRBV30
CAWSGDRPYGYTF
TGTGCCTGGAGTGGAGACAGGCCCTATGGCTACACCTTC
>few|TRBJ2-7|TRBD1|TRBV2
CASSVGPGQGSYEQYF
TGTGCCAGCAGTGTAGGGCCGGGACAGGGATCCTACGAGCAGTACTTC
>.|TRBJ2-7|.|TRBV5-1
CASSREYEQYF
TGCGCCAGCAGCCGGGAGTACGAGCAGTACTTC
>.|TRBJ1-1|.|TRBV7-8
CASSLARGAEAFF
TGTGCCAGCAGCTTAGCTCGGGGGGCTGAAGCTTTCTTT
>.|TRBJ1-1|.|TRBV29-1
CSVGSGNTGAFF
TGCAGCGTTGGGTCAGGGAACACTGGAGCTTTCTTT
>once|TRBJ2-3|TRBD1|TRBV7-9
CASSSDRGSTDTQYF
TGTGCCAGCAGCTCGGACAGGGGAAGCACAGATACGCAGTATTTT
>few|TRBJ2-1|.|TRBV29-1
CSVGYRLNEQFF
TGCAGCGTAGGCTACAGGCTAAATGAGCAGTTCTTC
>once|TRBJ1-5|.|TRBV7-2
CASSFSDNQPQHF
TGTGCCAGCAGCTTCTCAGACAATCAGCCCCAGCATTTT
>.|TRBJ1-5|TRBD1|TRBV6-5
CASSYSWTGRQPQHF
TGTGCCAGCAGTTACTCGTGGACAGGCAGACAGCCCCAGCATTTT
>.|TRBJ1-4|TRBD1|TRBV5-1
CASSLTGAGGEKLFF
TGCGCCAGCAGCCTTACAGGGGCGGGTGGTGAAAAACTGTTTTTT
>few|TRBJ1-2|.|TRBV7-9
CATQEGGNGYTF
TGTGCCACCCAAGAGGGGGGGAATGGCTACACCTTC
>few|TRBJ2-7|TRBD2|TRBV30
CAWSPSGGDEQYF
TGTGCCTGGAGTCCTAGCGGGGGGGACGAGCAGTACTTC
>.|TRBJ2-3|.|TRBV2
CASSEYREAQYF
TGTGCCAGCAGTGAATATCGTGAGGCGCAGTATTTT
>.|TRBJ2-3|.|TRBV19
CASSIDGSGNTQYF
TGTGCCAGTAGTATAGATGGGTCCGGGAATACGCAGTATTTT
>few|TRBJ1-1|.|TRBV10-3
CAISRQENTEAFF
TGTGCCATCAGTCGACAGGAGAACACTGAAGCTTTCTTT
>few|TRBJ1-2|.|TRBV4-3
CASSHPSGRGYTF
TGCGCCAGCAGCCATCCTTCTGGCCGTGGCTACACCTTC
>.|TRBJ1-1|TRBD1|TRBV18
CASSGQGQGTEAFF
TGTGCCAGCTCAGGTCAGGGACAGGGGACTGAAGCTTTCTTT
>few|TRBJ1-1|.|TRBV18
CASSSDSNTEAFF
TGTGCCAGCTCAAGCGACAGTAACACTGAAGCTTTCTTT
>few|TRBJ2-3|.|TRBV18
CASSPPGTDTQYF
TGTGCCAGCTCACCACCCGGCACAGATACGCAGTATTTT
>.|TRBJ1-2|TRBD1|TRBV11-2
CASSPGGGYTF
TGTGCCAGCAGCCCAGGGGGCGGCTACACCTTC
>.|TRBJ1-2|TRBD1|TRBV15
CATSRDRGGANYGYTF
TGTGCCACCAGCAGAGATCGAGGGGGCGCTAACTATGGCTACACCTTC
>.|TRBJ2-3|TRBD2|TRBV11-1
CASSSGLAGADTQYF
TGTGCCAGCAGCTCTGGACTAGCGGGGGCCGATACGCAGTATTTT
>.|TRBJ2-2|.|TRBV7-2
CASTKGGSTGELFF
TGTGCCAGCACCAAGGGGGGGAGCACCGGGGAGCTGTTTTTT
>.|TRBJ2-3|.|TRBV30
CAWTRGSTDTQYF
TGTGCCTGGACTCGGGGTAGCACAGATACGCAGTATTTT
>once|TRBJ2-1|TRBD2|TRBV4-1
CASSQATSGPYNEQFF
TGCGCCAGCAGCCAGGCCACTAGCGGCCCATACAATGAGCAGTTCTTC
>few|TRBJ2-7|.|TRBV5-4
CASSLQGSSSYEQYF
TGTGCCAGCAGCCTACAGGGATCTAGCTCCTACGAGCAGTACTTC
>.|TRBJ1-4|TRBD1|TRBV30
CAWSETQGALAEKLFF
TGTGCCTGGAGTGAAACTCAGGGGGCCCTAGCTGAAAAACTGTTTTTT
>.|TRBJ1-2|.|TRBV27
CASRDTDFYGYTF
TGTGCCAGCAGGGACACGGATTTCTATGGCTACACCTTC
>.|TRBJ2-7|.|TRBV4-3
CASSQAAGIYEQYF
TGCGCCAGCAGCCAAGCAGCAGGAATATACGAGCAGTACTTC